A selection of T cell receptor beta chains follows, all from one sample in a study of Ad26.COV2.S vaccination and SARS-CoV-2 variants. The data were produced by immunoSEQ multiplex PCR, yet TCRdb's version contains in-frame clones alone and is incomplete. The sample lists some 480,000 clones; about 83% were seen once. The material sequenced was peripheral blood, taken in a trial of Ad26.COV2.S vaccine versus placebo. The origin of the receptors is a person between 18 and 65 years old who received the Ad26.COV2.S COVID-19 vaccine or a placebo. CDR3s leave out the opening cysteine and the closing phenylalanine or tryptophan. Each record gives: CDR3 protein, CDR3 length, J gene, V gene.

ASSVMWGTGGGYT,13,TRBJ1-2,TRBV27
ASSLGSTGGAYGYT,14,TRBJ1-2,TRBV7-9
ASSPGSGNTIY,11,TRBJ1-3,TRBV7-2
ASRTGVASPLH,11,TRBJ1-6,TRBV27
ASSPEGYNEQF,11,TRBJ2-1,TRBV6-5
ATSRAGANVLT,11,TRBJ2-6,TRBV15
ASSEFGSGRITGELF,15,TRBJ2-2,TRBV25-1
ASSPSARVGGYT,12,TRBJ1-2,TRBV6-5
ASSQGPTGNSPLH,13,TRBJ1-6,TRBV28
ASSPDRFTGELF,12,TRBJ2-2,TRBV5-1
ASSQVPGREPRGELF,15,TRBJ2-2,TRBV3-1/TRBV3-2
ASSHNRDGINPQH,13,TRBJ1-5,TRBV7-3
ASGTSASSYNEQF,13,TRBJ2-1,TRBV2
ASAGGRAETQY,11,TRBJ2-5,TRBV19